A single sample gave rise to the 20 T cell receptor beta chains below, sequenced in a study of technical replicates of blood from a handful of donors. The method was immunoSEQ multiplex PCR; TCRdb's version includes in-frame clones alone and lacks a portion of them. The table records about 75,000 clones, 95% to 98% of them present only once. The sequenced sample consisted of T cells isolated from PBMCs. The origin of the receptors is a human donor in good health.

The chain joins TRBV11-2 to TRBJ2-5, with D possibly being TRBD1 (6 bases). The length of the CDR3 is 14 residues. The V gene's germline CDR1 is SGHAT and CDR2 FQNNGV. The ends were cut back, 2 bases at V and 4 bases at J, with 11 bases in the middle. CDR3 region: CASSLWAQGETQYF. The CDR3 nucleotides read TGTGCCAGCAGCTTATGGGCACAGGGAGAGACCCAGTACTTC.

V and J are TRBV30 and TRBJ1-2, with 8 positions matching TRBD1. Germline lookup yields CDR1 GTSNPN and CDR2 SVGIG (reference sequence). Trimming at V came to 2 bases and at J to 4 bases, leaving 3 bases not matched to a gene. The CDR3 contains 13 residues. The CDR3 sequence is CAWSYRGGYGYTF. DNA for the CDR3: TGTGCCTGGAGTTACAGGGGGGGCTATGGCTACACCTTC. Looking up the rest from reference TRBV30 and TRBJ1-2 gives the full variable domain: SQTIHQWPATLVQPVGSPLSLECTVEGTSNPNLYWYRQAAGRGLQLLFYSVGIGQISSEVPQNLSASRPQDRQFILSSKKLLLSDSGFYLCAWSYRGGYGYTFGSGTRLTVV.

This clone was seen a single time. The V gene is TRBV6-4, the J gene TRBJ2-1, with a tentative D call TRBD2 (5 bases). The V and J ends lost 2 bases and 9 bases respectively, with 5 bases between them. The CDR3 runs to 11 residues. Germline assignment: CDR1 MRHNA and CDR2 SNTAGT. CDR3 loop: CASSDGGEQFF. Written as DNA, the CDR3 is TGTGCCAGCAGTGACGGAGGTGAGCAGTTCTTC.

The J gene is TRBJ2-7, the V gene TRBV27; TRBD2 agrees at 10 bases. There are 14 residues in the CDR3. Per the germline V gene, CDR1 is MNHEY and CDR2 is SMNVEV (reference sequence). The V segment lost 4 bases and the J segment 4 bases; nucleotides outside the gene matches: 4. Here the CDR3 reads CASSSSGRLYEQYF. The CDR3, as DNA: TGTGCCAGCAGTTCTAGCGGGAGATTGTACGAGCAGTACTTC.

The chain uses TRBV7-6 and TRBJ2-5, with a possible D match to TRBD1 (5 bases). Trimming cost V 1 base and J 2 bases, with 11 bases left between them. CDR3 length: 15 residues. CDR1 is SGHVS, CDR2 FNYEAQ, per germline. CDR3 nucleotide sequence: TGTGCCAGCAGCTTAGTTGACAGACCACAAGAGACCCAGTACTTC. Protein sequence: CASSLVDRPQETQYF.

The V gene is TRBV20-1, the J gene TRBJ2-1, with D maybe TRBD2 (5 bases). V was clipped by 8 bases and J by 4 bases, with 6 bases between them. The CDR3 runs 10 residues. Germline values: CDR1 DFQATT, CDR2 SNEGSKA (reference sequence). The CDR3 is CSPGYNEQFF. CDR3 bases: TGCAGTCCGGGATACAATGAGCAGTTCTTC.

The chain uses TRBV7-9 and TRBJ2-1; D remains ambiguous. CDR3 length equals 15 residues. Per the germline V gene, CDR1 is SEHNR and CDR2 is FQNEAQ (reference sequence). V was clipped by 2 bases and J by 0 bases, with 8 bases between them. The CDR3 here is CASSLLGYSYNEQFF. The CDR3 DNA sequence: TGTGCCAGCAGCTTACTAGGCTACTCCTACAATGAGCAGTTCTTC.

This chain uses TRBV9 with TRBJ2-3, with D possibly TRBD2 on 6 matching bases. The CDR3 is 15 amino acids. Trimming stripped 3 bases from V and 2 bases from J, with 13 bases between. CDR1 and CDR2 (germline): SGDLS, YYNGEE. DNA of the CDR3: TGTGCCAGCAGCGGAGCGGGCCCCTTCACAGATACGCAGTATTTT. Translating gives CASSGAGPFTDTQYF.

The rearrangement joins TRBV9 to TRBJ2-5; no clear D gene. This CDR3 contains 11 residues. Trimming took 0 bases from V and 5 from J, leaving 2 bases between them. Germline loops: CDR1 SGDLS, CDR2 YYNGEE. This CDR3 is CASSVAETQYF. The DNA of the CDR3 is TGTGCCAGCAGCGTAGCGGAGACCCAGTACTTC. Drawing the rest from reference TRBV9 and TRBJ2-5, the complete variable domain is DSGVTQTPKHLITATGQRVTLRCSPRSGDLSVYWYQQSLDQGLQFLIQYYNGEERAKGNILERFSAQQFPDLHSELNLSSLELGDSALYFCASSVAETQYFGPGTRLLVL.

V and J are TRBV11-2 and TRBJ2-7; TRBD2 aligns across 7 bases. Germline-derived CDR1 and CDR2 are SGHAT and FQNNGV. The CDR3 runs to 12 residues. The V gene end was trimmed by 8 bases and the J gene end by 4 bases; junction bases not matched to a gene: 5. The CDR3 sequence: CASSSGFYEQYF. The CDR3 DNA reads as TGTGCCAGCTCTAGCGGTTTTTACGAGCAGTACTTC.

The V call is TRBV6-5, the J call TRBJ2-7, with D perhaps matching TRBD1 (5 bases). The CDR3 runs 14 residues. The germline V gene has CDR1 MNHEY and CDR2 SVGAGI. Between the trimmed V and J ends, which lost 0 bases and 2 bases, there was a span of 8 bases. The CDR3 nucleotides are TGTGCCAGCAGTTACTCGATGACAGCCTACGAGCAGTACTTC. Translating it yields CASSYSMTAYEQYF.

J is TRBJ2-7 and V is TRBV30; TRBD1 is a possible D gene (6 bases). Trimming left V 2 bases short and J 10 bases short, with 12 bases between. The CDR3 extends over 11 amino acids. The germline gives CDR1 GTSNPN, CDR2 SVGIG (reference sequence). The CDR3 protein is CAWSLGASQYF. In DNA, the CDR3 is TGTGCCTGGAGTCTGGGGGCGTCCCAGTACTTC.

This chain joins TRBV28 and TRBJ1-5; D uncertain. The CDR3 runs 13 residues. The germline V gene encodes CDR1 MDHEN and CDR2 SYDVKM. Deletions cut 7 bases from V and 0 bases from J, with 7 bases between. This CDR3 reads CASTDFSNQPQHF. CDR3 DNA: TGTGCCAGCACGGACTTTAGCAATCAGCCCCAGCATTTT.

The CDR3 sequence is CASSSLGESADEQYF. The CDR3 region has the DNA TGTGCCAGCAGCAGTTTGGGCGAATCAGCCGACGAGCAGTACTTC. This rearrangement joins TRBV14 to TRBJ2-7; D unresolved. Germline loops: CDR1 SGHDN, CDR2 FVKESK. The CDR3 has 15 residues. Trimming took 5 bases from V and 5 from J, leaving 19 bases between them.

The J gene is TRBJ1-2, the V gene TRBV6-1, with 7 nucleotides matching TRBD1. This CDR3 is 11 amino acids long. CDR1 is MNHNS, CDR2 SASEGT, per germline. V was clipped by 11 bases and J by 3 bases; unmatched bases: 3. For the CDR3, the DNA is TGTGCCTTAACAGGGGACTATGGCTACACCTTC. Encoded protein: CALTGDYGYTF.

The genes are TRBV5-4 and TRBJ2-3, with D possibly matching TRBD1 (6 bases). Trimming took 0 bases from V and 1 from J, leaving 6 bases between them. Germline CDR1 and CDR2: SGHNT and YYREEE (reference sequence). The CDR3 has 14 residues. The CDR3 loop reads CASSLDRGTDTQYF. Here the CDR3 DNA reads TGTGCCAGCAGCTTGGACAGGGGCACAGATACGCAGTATTTT.

The chain recombines TRBV6-5 with TRBJ1-4, with 7 bases lining up with TRBD1. CDR1 MNHEY and CDR2 SVGAGI come from the germline V gene. The CDR3 spans 14 residues. Germline trimming cut 7 bases from V and 2 bases from J; bases unmatched to any gene: 4. The CDR3, as DNA: TGTGCCAGCAAAGACAGGGACACTAATGAAAAACTGTTTTTT. Its protein product is CASKDRDTNEKLFF.

The gene calls are TRBV4-1 and TRBJ1-2; D is unclear. V was pared by 1 base and J by 3 bases, with 9 bases between. Germline V gives CDR1 MGHRA, CDR2 YSYEKL. The CDR3 loop spans 14 amino acids. For the CDR3, the DNA is TGCGCCAGCAGCCAAGGTACCCGAGACTATGGCTACACCTTC. This codes for CASSQGTRDYGYTF.

The chain carries TRBV10-3 and TRBJ2-1; 7 positions match TRBD2. V gave up 3 bases and J gave up 6 bases; unmatched junction bases: 5. CDR1 is ENHRY, CDR2 SYGVKD, per germline. CDR3 length: 14 residues. The CDR3 sequence is CAISEQRGINEQFF. DNA of the CDR3: TGTGCCATCAGTGAACAGCGGGGCATCAATGAGCAGTTCTTC.

In this sample, this clone turned up a few times. CDR3 protein: CASRTTGKTEAFF. CDR3 in DNA: TGTGCCAGCAGGACTACAGGGAAGACTGAAGCTTTCTTT. The chain employs TRBV5-4 and TRBJ1-1; weak D call: TRBD1 (6 bases). The CDR3 extends over 13 amino acids. The germline V and J ends were trimmed by 5 bases and 5 bases, with 13 bases remaining between them. Germline V gene lookup returns CDR1 SGHNT and CDR2 YYREEE (reference sequence).